This entry is about one T cell receptor beta chain. What this receptor recognizes is not known. No quality values exist for individual bases; no much larger clone is one base distant. The sequencing machine was an Illumina HiSeq 2500. Quantitative 5'-RACE with molecular barcodes was used to prepare TCR beta libraries. Regarding the original processing steps: To identify disease-linked TCR variants, a new computational method was used, one built on a probabilistic model of VDJ rearrangement. Starting from the raw public reads, TCRdb applied fastp trimming at Q25, assembled clones with MiXCR and retained in-frame beta chains. When rows share a CDR3 protein, they turn into one entry using the most common DNA and genes. None of the V and J calls come from the authors' own analysis; TCRdb made them. The sample data list a few hundred thousand distinct CDR3 sequences, and roughly 13% of these were observed just once. The top ten clonotypes cover around 7% of the sample.

This sample stems from a study of CD8 T cells in ankylosing spondylitis (dated by TCRdb to 2016 to 2017). About the full investigation: To find TCR variants linked to disease, the study profiled T cell receptor beta repertoires in ankylosing spondylitis patients and healthy donors. The whole study cohort included 108 healthy donors and some 27 ankylosing spondylitis patients. Peripheral blood was sampled, and synovial fluid was additionally collected from ankylosing spondylitis patients.

The paper's findings and limits, for the study overall: The disease-linked clones had a CD8+ phenotype and were found at relatively low frequencies in peripheral blood. A TCR beta motif of eight highly homologous amino acid variants appeared characteristic of blood from ankylosing spondylitis patients. Some of the motif variants had been reported before in the synovial fluid and blood of reactive arthritis patients, a finding that suggests common disease-initiation mechanisms. The disease-linked clones were reported as significantly enriched in matched synovial fluid samples from ankylosing spondylitis patients.

V sheds 0 bases and J sheds 3 bases, leaving 18 bases between their ends. The germline V gene (reference sequence) yields DFQATT for CDR1 and SNEGSKA for CDR2. Reading from cysteine to phenylalanine, the CDR3 counts 16 amino acids. Only the CDR3 region is kept as DNA, spanning 48 bases read in frame from base 1. The V and J segments used are TRBV20-1 and TRBJ2-7; the D gene is perhaps TRBD2, from 5 matching bases. This sequence originates from a male donor with ankylosing spondylitis. The sample was blood, either unsorted or a sorted T cell fraction (not recorded which). The CDR3 region has the sequence CSARDITTGVGYEQYF. The DNA sequence reads TGCAGTGCTAGAGATATTACCACCGGGGTGGGCTACGAGCAGTACTTC.